The 18 T cell receptor beta chains below come from one sample, sequenced in a study of human T cells and chemical hapten exposure. Described time point: pre-sensitization, week 0. As to treatment: therapeutic diphenylcyclopropenone sensitization with weekly scalp DPC. Blood, whole and unfractionated, served as the source for total RNA extraction. MiXCR, applied by TCRdb to the RACE reads, yields one record per CDR3 protein. The sample records roughly 56,000 distinct CDR3 sequences, 9.5% to 10% being singletons. This specimen was whole blood, taken in connection with sensitization to the hapten diphenylcyclopropenone (DPC). Receptors originate from a woman aged 30 to 39 with alopecia areata. Some clones in this sample may be carry-over from other donors' samples.

The CDR3 spells CASSLGLTGIGQPQHF. CDR3 coding DNA: TGTGCCAGCAGCTTAGGATTGACAGGGATCGGTCAGCCCCAGCATTTT. The chain has TRBV13 and TRBJ1-5; 7 bases are shared with TRBD1. The CDR3 extends over 16 amino acids. J was trimmed by 6 bases and V by 0 bases; bases with no gene match: 8. The germline V gene encodes CDR1 PRHDT and CDR2 FYEKMQ (reference sequence).

V usage is TRBV20-1 and J usage is TRBJ2-7; D may match TRBD1 or TRBD2 (6 bases each). The germline V gene has CDR1 DFQATT and CDR2 SNEGSKA (reference sequence). The CDR3 has 14 residues. V was shortened by 3 bases and J by 2 bases, with 14 bases between the two germline ends. CDR3 bases: TGCAGTGCTAGCTCGGGGGCACCTACCTACGAGCAGTACTTC. This codes for CSASSGAPTYEQYF.

This clonotype was counted only a few times. The genes are TRBV11-1 and TRBJ2-5, with 9 bases matching TRBD1. J gave up 5 bases and V 5 bases, and 9 bases lay outside the gene matches. Germline CDR1 is SGHAT and CDR2 is FQDESV (reference sequence). The length of the CDR3 is 15 residues. The CDR3: CASSPGTGRIETQYF. CDR3 nucleotide sequence: TGTGCCAGCAGCCCCGGGACAGGGAGGATTGAGACCCAGTACTTC.

This clonotype was recorded once. The rearrangement links TRBV12-3 or TRBV12-4 to TRBJ2-3; 7 nucleotides agree with TRBD1. Unmatched junction bases numbered 8, after V lost 6 bases and J lost 5 bases. There are 14 residues in the CDR3. DNA for the CDR3: TGTGCCAGCAGCCGAGACCGGGACAGAGATACGCAGTATTTT. Protein product: CASSRDRDRDTQYF.

This chain links TRBV12-3 or TRBV12-4 with TRBJ1-2, with TRBD1 as a possible D gene (6 bases). CDR3 length: 15 amino acids. Between the trimmed V and J ends, which lost 6 bases and 5 bases, there was a span of 19 bases. DNA of the CDR3: TGTGCCAGCAGCCTTCATACCGGGGGCGCGTATGGCTACACCTTC. It specifies CASSLHTGGAYGYTF.

This clonotype has just a few counts. The V and J genes are TRBV11-2 and TRBJ1-1; 7 nucleotides align to TRBD1. This CDR3 contains 13 residues. Trimming took 6 bases from V and 4 from J; bases not matched to a gene: 5. Looked up from germline, CDR1 is SGHAT and CDR2 is FQNNGV. The chain's CDR3 is CASRLSGGTEAFF. The CDR3 region has the DNA TGTGCCAGCAGACTCTCAGGGGGCACTGAAGCTTTCTTT.

A few counts support this clonotype. The V call is TRBV19, the J call TRBJ1-2; 8 bases align to TRBD1. Germline V CDR1 and CDR2: LNHDA, SQIVND (reference sequence). Trimming cost V 3 bases and J 8 bases; bases outside gene matches: 2. The CDR3 sequence is 12 residues long. The CDR3 DNA sequence: TGTGCCAGTAGTATTCGACAGGGGGGCTACACCTTC. Translation gives CASSIRQGGYTF.

The chain employs TRBV4-2 and TRBJ1-3; 9 nucleotides line up with TRBD1. The CDR3 runs to 17 residues. Per the germline V gene, CDR1 is LGHNA and CDR2 is YNFKEQ. Trimming removed 2 bases from V and 2 bases from J; junction bases left unmatched: 7. The CDR3 sequence: CASSQSPGTGTGNTIYF. The CDR3 DNA reads TGTGCCAGCAGCCAATCCCCCGGGACAGGGACTGGAAACACCATATATTTT.

This clonotype appeared a few times. The V gene is TRBV5-1, the J gene TRBJ2-7; D is possibly TRBD1 (5 bases). The V end was cut by 2 bases, the J end by 2 bases, with 11 bases between. Germline V gene sequence: CDR1 SGHRS, CDR2 YFSETQ. The CDR3 runs 14 residues. The CDR3 loop is CASSFGATTYEQYF. As DNA, the CDR3 is TGCGCCAGCAGCTTTGGGGCAACTACCTACGAGCAGTACTTC.

This clonotype was seen more than once but under ten times. The chain has TRBV7-9 and TRBJ1-1; D is possibly TRBD1 (5 bases). CDR1 and CDR2 from the germline V gene are SEHNR and FQNEAQ (reference sequence). V was clipped by 5 bases and J by 4 bases, with 23 bases between them. The CDR3 has 17 residues. The CDR3 region is CASSPKGHLYRGTEAFF. CDR3 DNA sequence: TGTGCCAGCAGCCCGAAAGGACACCTCTATCGTGGCACTGAAGCTTTCTTT. Filled out from reference TRBV7-9 and TRBJ1-1, the complete variable domain reads DTGVSQNPRHKITKRGQNVTFRCDPISEHNRLYWYRQTLGQGPEFLTYFQNEAQLEKSRLLSDRFSAERPKGSFSTLEIQRTEQGDSAMYLCASSPKGHLYRGTEAFFGQGTRLTVV.

The chain has TRBV7-9 and TRBJ2-2, with D unclear. Germline V gene lookup returns CDR1 SEHNR and CDR2 FQNEAQ (reference sequence). With 5 bases removed from V and 6 bases from J, the gap between germline ends came to 7 bases. There are 12 residues in the CDR3. In DNA, the CDR3 is TGTGCCAGCAGCGTAGAGCCCGGGGAGCTGTTTTTT. This translates into CASSVEPGELFF.

This clonotype was picked up a small number of times. CDR3 sequence: CASSQVLSGNTIYF. The CDR3 DNA follows: TGTGCCAGCAGCCAAGTTCTCTCTGGAAACACCATATATTTT. The rearrangement joins TRBV3-1 to TRBJ1-3; no clear D gene. This CDR3 contains 14 residues. V was pared by 1 base and J by 0 bases, with 4 bases between. Germline CDR1 LGHDT, CDR2 YNNKEL (reference sequence).

This chain links TRBV20-1 with TRBJ2-1; D possibly corresponds to TRBD2 (5 bases). This CDR3 contains 13 residues. V dropped 5 bases and J dropped 9 bases, with 17 bases sitting between them. Germline V lookup: CDR1 DFQATT, CDR2 SNEGSKA (reference sequence). CDR3 DNA sequence: TGCAGTGCTGCCCCCCTAGCCCGGGGTGAGCAGTTCTTC. Its protein product is CSAAPLARGEQFF.

In its sample, this clonotype was seen a few times. The CDR3 sequence is CASSYSPGQGFNQPQHF. The CDR3 DNA follows: TGTGCCAGCAGTTACTCGCCGGGACAGGGGTTCAATCAGCCCCAGCATTTT. The rearrangement uses TRBV6-2 or TRBV6-3 and TRBJ1-5; 10 bases line up with TRBD1. This CDR3 has 17 residues. The J segment lost 3 bases and the V segment lost 0 bases, leaving 5 bases of the junction unmatched. Germline V gives CDR1 MNHEY, CDR2 SVGEGT.

This chain uses TRBV6-2 or TRBV6-3 with TRBJ2-7; 10 nucleotides line up with TRBD1. The CDR3 has 16 amino acids. V lost 5 bases and J lost 5; bases outside the gene matches: 12. Germline CDR1 is MNHEY and CDR2 is SVGEGT. The CDR3 DNA reads as TGTGCCAGCAGTCCTCATCGGACAGGGGGTTCGCACGAGCAGTACTTC. Translation: CASSPHRTGGSHEQYF.

This clonotype has just a few counts. The chain employs TRBV7-2 and TRBJ2-2; D uncertain. Trimming cost V 4 bases and J 4 bases, with 7 bases left between them. The CDR3 extends over 13 amino acids. CDR1 SGHTA and CDR2 FQGNSA come from the germline V gene. The CDR3 region is CASSSDGTGELFF. The CDR3 DNA sequence: TGTGCCAGCAGCTCGGACGGCACCGGGGAGCTGTTTTTT.

Ten or more counts support this clonotype. The chain employs TRBV5-1 and TRBJ1-4; D ambiguous. The CDR3 loop spans 13 amino acids. Trimming cost V 0 bases and J 5 bases, with 5 bases left between them. Germline lookup yields CDR1 SGHRS and CDR2 YFSETQ. CDR3 amino acids: CASSLARNEKLFF. CDR3 DNA sequence: TGCGCCAGCAGCTTGGCCAGGAATGAAAAACTGTTTTTT. The full variable domain, completed using reference TRBV5-1 and TRBJ1-4, is KAGVTQTPRYLIKTRGQQVTLSCSPISGHRSVSWYQQTPGQGLQFLFEYFSETQRNKGNFPGRFSGRQFSNSRSEMNVSTLELGDSALYLCASSLARNEKLFFGSGTQLSVL.

This clonotype was seen many times. The V gene is TRBV7-3, the J gene TRBJ2-3; TRBD2 might be the D (6 bases). V lost 1 base and J 10 bases, leaving 15 bases between the germline ends. Per germline, CDR1 SGHTA and CDR2 FQGTGA. This CDR3 has 14 amino acids. DNA for the CDR3: TGTGCCAGCAGCTTAAATGCGGGACGCACGCCGCAGTATTTT. Its translation is CASSLNAGRTPQYF.